The 4 T cell receptor beta chains given below trace back to one sample, sequenced in a study of blood T cell repertoires in COVID-19. TCRdb keeps only in-frame clones here, not all; method: immunoSEQ multiplex PCR. The sample contains about 50,000 clones, 86% of which appear only once. What was sequenced was peripheral blood. The origin of the receptors is a woman aged 55-70 years with acute or convalescent COVID-19.

The rearrangement uses TRBV29-1 and TRBJ2-6, with 7 bases fitting TRBD1. Unmatched junction bases numbered 4, after V lost 5 bases and J lost 0 bases. Per the germline V gene, CDR1 is SQVTM and CDR2 is ANQGSEA. The length of the CDR3 is 15 residues. CDR3 loop: CSVNRGLSGANVLTF. As DNA, the CDR3 is TGCAGCGTTAACAGGGGCCTCTCTGGGGCCAACGTCCTGACTTTC.

The chain employs TRBV19 and TRBJ2-4, with a weak D call TRBD1 (6 bases). CDR1 is LNHDA, CDR2 SQIVND, per germline (reference sequence). Trimming removed 10 bases from V and 8 bases from J, with 18 bases in between. CDR3 length: 13 amino acids. CDR3 coding DNA: TGTGCCACCTCGATACAGGGATCGGACATTCAGTACTTC. It is translated as CATSIQGSDIQYF. Supplemented by reference TRBV19 and TRBJ2-4, the full variable domain reads DGGITQSPKYLFRKEGQNVTLSCEQNLNHDAMYWYRQDPGQGLRLIYYSQIVNDFQKGDIAEGYSVSREKKESFPLTVTSAQKNPTAFYLCATSIQGSDIQYFGAGTRLSVL.

V is TRBV7-2 and J is TRBJ2-3, with a tentative D call TRBD2 (6 bases). Germline lookup yields CDR1 SGHTA and CDR2 FQGNSA. The CDR3 extends over 15 amino acids. V dropped 1 base and J dropped 3 bases, with 11 bases sitting between them. CDR3 DNA sequence: TGTGCCAGCAGCTTAGGACCGGGAGAGACAGATACGCAGTATTTT. It encodes CASSLGPGETDTQYF.

The CDR3 sequence is CASRPDTGSFYGYTF. The CDR3 nucleotides read TGTGCCAGCAGGCCAGACACAGGGTCTTTCTATGGCTACACCTTC. The chain combines TRBV28 with TRBJ1-2; tentative D call: TRBD1 (6 bases). V lost 6 bases to trimming and J lost 4 bases, with 18 bases between them. Per the germline V gene, CDR1 is MDHEN and CDR2 is SYDVKM. This CDR3 is built from 15 residues.